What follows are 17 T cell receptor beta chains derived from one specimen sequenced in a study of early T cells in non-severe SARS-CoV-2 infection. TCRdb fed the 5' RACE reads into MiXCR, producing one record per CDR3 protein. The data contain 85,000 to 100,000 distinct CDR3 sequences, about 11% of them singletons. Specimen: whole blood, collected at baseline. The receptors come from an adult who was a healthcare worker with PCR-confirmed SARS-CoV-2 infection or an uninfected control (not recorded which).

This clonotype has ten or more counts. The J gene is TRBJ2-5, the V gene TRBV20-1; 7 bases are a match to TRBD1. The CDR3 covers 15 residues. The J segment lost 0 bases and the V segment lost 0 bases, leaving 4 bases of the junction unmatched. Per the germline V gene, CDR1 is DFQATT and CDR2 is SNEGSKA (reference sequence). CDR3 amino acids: CSARDTQGNQETQYF. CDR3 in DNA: TGCAGTGCTAGAGACACACAGGGGAACCAAGAGACCCAGTACTTC.

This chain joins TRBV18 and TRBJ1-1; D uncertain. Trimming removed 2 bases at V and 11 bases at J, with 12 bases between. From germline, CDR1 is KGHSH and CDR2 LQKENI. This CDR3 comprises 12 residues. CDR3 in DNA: TGTGCCAGCTCACCAGAAGTATCGGGGGCTTTCTTT. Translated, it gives CASSPEVSGAFF. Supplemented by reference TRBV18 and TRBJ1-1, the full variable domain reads NAGVMQNPRHLVRRRGQEARLRCSPMKGHSHVYWYRQLPEEGLKFMVYLQKENIIDESGMPKERFSAEFPKEGPSILRIQQVVRGDSAAYFCASSPEVSGAFFGQGTRLTVV.

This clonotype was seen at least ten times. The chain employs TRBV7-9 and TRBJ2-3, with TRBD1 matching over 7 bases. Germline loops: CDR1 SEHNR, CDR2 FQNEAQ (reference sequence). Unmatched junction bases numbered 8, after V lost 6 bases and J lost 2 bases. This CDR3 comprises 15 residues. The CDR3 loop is CASSLTGSYTDTQYF. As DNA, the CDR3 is TGTGCCAGCAGTTTGACAGGGAGCTACACAGATACGCAGTATTTT.

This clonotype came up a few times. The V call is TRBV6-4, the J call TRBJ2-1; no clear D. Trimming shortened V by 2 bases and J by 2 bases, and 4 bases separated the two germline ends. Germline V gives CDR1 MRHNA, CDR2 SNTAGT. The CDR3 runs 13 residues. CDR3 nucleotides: TGTGCCAGCAGTGACCCGCCCTACAATGAGCAGTTCTTC. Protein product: CASSDPPYNEQFF.

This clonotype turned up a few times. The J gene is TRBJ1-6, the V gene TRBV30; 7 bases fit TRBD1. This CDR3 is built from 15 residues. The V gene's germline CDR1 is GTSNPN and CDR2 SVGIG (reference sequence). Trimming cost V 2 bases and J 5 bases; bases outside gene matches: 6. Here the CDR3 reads CAWSLLGTDNSPLHF. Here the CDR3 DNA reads TGTGCCTGGAGTCTGCTAGGGACAGATAATTCACCCCTCCACTTT.

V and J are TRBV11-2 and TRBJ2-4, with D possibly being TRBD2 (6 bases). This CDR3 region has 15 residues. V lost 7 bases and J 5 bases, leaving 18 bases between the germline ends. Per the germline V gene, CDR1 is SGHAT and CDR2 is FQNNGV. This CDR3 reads CASKSGLPQENIQYF. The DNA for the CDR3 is TGTGCCAGCAAATCAGGACTACCCCAAGAAAACATTCAGTACTTC.

For the CDR3, the DNA is TGTGCCATCAGTGTGGGACAGGGGGCCGAGCAGTACTTC. Encoded protein: CAISVGQGAEQYF. The rearrangement uses TRBV10-3 and TRBJ2-7; 12 bases map to TRBD1. Trimming cost V 4 bases and J 6 bases; bases outside gene matches: 1. This CDR3 is 13 amino acids long. CDR1 and CDR2 from the germline V gene are ENHRY and SYGVKD.

The CDR3 DNA sequence: TGTGCCAGCCGGGGGCCAGGGAGGCCCGAGCAGTACTTC. Translated: CASRGPGRPEQYF. J is TRBJ2-7 and V is TRBV3-1, with D tentatively TRBD1 or TRBD2 (6 bases each). The CDR3 has 13 amino acids. The germline gives CDR1 LGHDT, CDR2 YNNKEL (reference sequence). Trimming pared 8 bases from V and 6 bases from J, leaving 17 bases between.

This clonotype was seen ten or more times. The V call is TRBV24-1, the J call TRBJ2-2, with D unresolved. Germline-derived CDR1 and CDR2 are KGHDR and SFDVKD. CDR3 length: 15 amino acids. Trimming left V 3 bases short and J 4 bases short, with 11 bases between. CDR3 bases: TGTGCCACCAGTGATCCTTCCATGGGCACCGGGGAGCTGTTTTTT. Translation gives CATSDPSMGTGELFF.

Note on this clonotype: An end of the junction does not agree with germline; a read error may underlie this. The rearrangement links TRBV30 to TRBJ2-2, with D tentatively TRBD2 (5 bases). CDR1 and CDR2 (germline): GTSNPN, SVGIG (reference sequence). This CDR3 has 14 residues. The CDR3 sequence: CACRGASNTGELVF. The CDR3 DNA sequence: TGTGCCTGTAGAGGCGCTTCGAACACCGGGGAGCTGGTTTTT.

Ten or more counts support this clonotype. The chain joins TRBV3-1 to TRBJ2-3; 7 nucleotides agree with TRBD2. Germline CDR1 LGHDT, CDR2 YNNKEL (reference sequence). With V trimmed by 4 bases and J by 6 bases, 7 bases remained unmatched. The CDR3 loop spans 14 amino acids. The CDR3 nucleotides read TGTGCCAGCAGCCTGGGACTACTCGGGGATACGCAGTATTTT. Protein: CASSLGLLGDTQYF.

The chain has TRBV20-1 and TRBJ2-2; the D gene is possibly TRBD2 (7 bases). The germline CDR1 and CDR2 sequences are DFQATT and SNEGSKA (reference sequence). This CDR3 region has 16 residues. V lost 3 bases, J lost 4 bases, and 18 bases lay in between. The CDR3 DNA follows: TGCAGTGCTAGTTGGGGCGGGGGCTTGGGCACCGGGGAGCTGTTTTTT. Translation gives CSASWGGGLGTGELFF.

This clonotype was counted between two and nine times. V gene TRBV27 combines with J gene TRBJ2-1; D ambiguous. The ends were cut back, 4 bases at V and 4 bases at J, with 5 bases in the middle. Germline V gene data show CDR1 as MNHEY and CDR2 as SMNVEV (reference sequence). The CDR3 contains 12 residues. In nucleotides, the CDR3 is TGTGCCAGCAGTTCCCCTTACAATGAGCAGTTCTTC. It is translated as CASSSPYNEQFF.

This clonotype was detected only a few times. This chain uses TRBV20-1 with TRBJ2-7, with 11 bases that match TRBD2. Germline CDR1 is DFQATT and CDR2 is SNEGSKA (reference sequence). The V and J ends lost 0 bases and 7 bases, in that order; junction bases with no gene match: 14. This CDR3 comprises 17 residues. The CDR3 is CSARDGGGLAAPGEQYF. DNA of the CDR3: TGCAGTGCTAGAGATGGTGGGGGACTAGCGGCTCCGGGGGAGCAGTACTTC.

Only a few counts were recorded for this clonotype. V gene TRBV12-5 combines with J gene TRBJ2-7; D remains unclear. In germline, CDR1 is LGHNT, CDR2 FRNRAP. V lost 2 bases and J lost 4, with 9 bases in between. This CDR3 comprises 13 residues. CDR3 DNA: TGTGCTAGTGGTTTGATAAACAGATACGAGCAGTACTTC. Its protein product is CASGLINRYEQYF.

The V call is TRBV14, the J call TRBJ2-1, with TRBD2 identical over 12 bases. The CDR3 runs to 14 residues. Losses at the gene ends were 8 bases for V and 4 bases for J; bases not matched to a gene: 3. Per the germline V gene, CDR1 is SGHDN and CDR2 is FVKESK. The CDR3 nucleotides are TGTGCCAGCCAGACTAGCGGGAGATACAATGAGCAGTTCTTC. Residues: CASQTSGRYNEQFF. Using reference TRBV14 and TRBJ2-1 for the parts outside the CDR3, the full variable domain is EAGVTQFPSHSVIEKGQTVTLRCDPISGHDNLYWYRRVMGKEIKFLLHFVKESKQDESGMPNNRFLAERTGGTYSTLKVQPAELEDSGVYFCASQTSGRYNEQFFGPGTRLTVL.

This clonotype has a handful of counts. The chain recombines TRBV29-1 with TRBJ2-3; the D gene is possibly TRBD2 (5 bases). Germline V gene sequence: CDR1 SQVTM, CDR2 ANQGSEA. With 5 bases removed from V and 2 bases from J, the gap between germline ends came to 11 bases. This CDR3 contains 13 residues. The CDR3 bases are TGCAGCGTTTCCAGCGGCGTCACAGATACGCAGTATTTT. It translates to CSVSSGVTDTQYF.